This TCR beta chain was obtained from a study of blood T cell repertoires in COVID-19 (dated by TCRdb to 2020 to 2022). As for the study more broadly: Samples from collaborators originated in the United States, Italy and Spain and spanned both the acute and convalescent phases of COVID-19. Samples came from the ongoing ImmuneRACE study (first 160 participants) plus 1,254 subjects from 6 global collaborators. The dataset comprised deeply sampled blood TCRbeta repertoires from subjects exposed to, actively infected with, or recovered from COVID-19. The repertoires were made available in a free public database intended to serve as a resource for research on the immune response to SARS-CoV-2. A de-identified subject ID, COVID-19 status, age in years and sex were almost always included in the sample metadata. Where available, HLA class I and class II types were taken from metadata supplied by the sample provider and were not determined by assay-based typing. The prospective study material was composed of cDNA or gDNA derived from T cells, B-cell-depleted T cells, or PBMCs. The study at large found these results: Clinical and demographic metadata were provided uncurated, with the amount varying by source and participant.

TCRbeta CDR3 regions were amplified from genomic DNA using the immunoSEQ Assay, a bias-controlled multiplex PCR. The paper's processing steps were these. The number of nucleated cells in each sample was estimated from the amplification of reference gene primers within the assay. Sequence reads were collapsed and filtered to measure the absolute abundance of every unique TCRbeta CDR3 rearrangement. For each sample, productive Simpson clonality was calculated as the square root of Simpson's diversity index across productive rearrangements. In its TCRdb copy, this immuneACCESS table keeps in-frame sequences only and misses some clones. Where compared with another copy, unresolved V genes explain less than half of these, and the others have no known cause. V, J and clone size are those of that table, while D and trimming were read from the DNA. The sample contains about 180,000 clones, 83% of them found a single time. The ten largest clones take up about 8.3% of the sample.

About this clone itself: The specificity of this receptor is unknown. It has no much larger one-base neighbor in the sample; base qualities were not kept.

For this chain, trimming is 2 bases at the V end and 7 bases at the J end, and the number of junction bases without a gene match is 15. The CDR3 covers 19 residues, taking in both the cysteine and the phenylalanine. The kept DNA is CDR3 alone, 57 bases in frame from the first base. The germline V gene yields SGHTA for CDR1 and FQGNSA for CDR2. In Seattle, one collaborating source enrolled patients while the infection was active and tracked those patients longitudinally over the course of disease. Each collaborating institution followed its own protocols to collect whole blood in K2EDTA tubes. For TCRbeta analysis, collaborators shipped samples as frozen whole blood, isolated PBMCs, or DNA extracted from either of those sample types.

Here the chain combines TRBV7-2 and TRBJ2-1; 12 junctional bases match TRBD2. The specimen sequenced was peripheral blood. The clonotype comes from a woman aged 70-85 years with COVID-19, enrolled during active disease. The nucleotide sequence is TGTGCCAGCAGCTTAACCCCCACCCGACTAGCGGGAGTCTGGAATGAGCAGTTCTTC. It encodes CASSLTPTRLAGVWNEQFF.